The 15 T cell receptor beta chains presented below share a single source sample, sequenced in a study of patients and donors after allogeneic stem cell transplantation. Using its own MiXCR run on the RT-PCR reads, TCRdb lists one record per CDR3 protein. The sample lists over 350,000 distinct CDR3 sequences; about a sixth were seen once. The sample comprised blood, either unsorted or a sorted T cell fraction (not recorded which). The receptor set was obtained from a human donor who was either an allogeneic HSCT recipient or a stem cell or donor lymphocyte infusion donor (not recorded which). It is not recorded whose cells these are; they may come from a transplant donor.

The sample holds a few counts of this clonotype. V is TRBV20-1 and J is TRBJ2-7; 7 bases align to TRBD2. The CDR3 has 14 residues. V was pared by 3 bases and J by 4 bases, with 9 bases of the junction left unmatched. In germline, CDR1 is DFQATT, CDR2 SNEGSKA (reference sequence). The CDR3 spells CSASDPGLQYEQYF. The DNA of the CDR3 is TGCAGTGCTAGTGACCCGGGACTACAATACGAGCAGTACTTC.

This clonotype was seen a handful of times. The chain joins TRBV7-6 to TRBJ2-1; TRBD2 matches 7 bases. This CDR3 is 12 amino acids long. CDR1 is SGHVS, CDR2 FNYEAQ, per germline. Trimming took 7 bases from V and 8 from J; bases not matched to a gene: 5. The CDR3 region has the DNA TGTGCCAGCACCTGGGGGGGGGATGAGCAGTTCTTC. It specifies CASTWGGDEQFF.

This clonotype was seen ten or more times. CDR3 residues: CASSLRLAGRRGADTQYF. CDR3 nucleotide sequence: TGTGCCAGCAGTCTGAGACTAGCGGGGAGACGGGGCGCAGATACGCAGTATTTT. The chain combines TRBV12-3 or TRBV12-4 with TRBJ2-3; 11 nucleotides align to TRBD2. The CDR3 is made up of 18 amino acids. After removal of 5 bases from V and 4 bases from J, the junction contained 14 bases not matched to a gene.

This clonotype was observed a single time. The V call is TRBV5-1, the J call TRBJ2-5, with D perhaps matching TRBD1 or TRBD2 (5 bases each). The V and J ends lost 0 bases and 4 bases respectively, with 16 bases between them. Germline-derived CDR1 and CDR2 are SGHRS and YFSETQ. The CDR3 has 16 amino acids. As DNA, the CDR3 is TGCGCCAGCAGCTTGGTAGCAGGGAGTTCGGCAGAGACCCAGTACTTC. Translating gives CASSLVAGSSAETQYF.

The CDR3 DNA reads TGCGCCAGCAGCCAAGTGGACAGAGTGTACAATGAGCAGTTCTTC. It is translated as CASSQVDRVYNEQFF. This chain connects TRBV4-3 to TRBJ2-1; tentatively, D is TRBD1 (6 bases). The CDR3 is 15 residues long. The V end was cut by 1 base, the J end by 4 bases, with 11 bases between. The germline V gene has CDR1 LGHNA and CDR2 YSLEER.

Ten or more counts support this clonotype. This chain connects TRBV5-1 to TRBJ1-5; TRBD1 agrees at 9 bases. The V gene's germline CDR1 is SGHRS and CDR2 YFSETQ. The CDR3 extends over 13 amino acids. V dropped 4 bases and J dropped 5; count of bases not matched to a gene: 1. The CDR3 here is CASSRDRDQPQHF. CDR3 nucleotide sequence: TGCGCCAGCAGCAGGGACAGGGATCAGCCCCAGCATTTT.

At least ten counts were recorded for this clonotype. The chain carries TRBV5-1 and TRBJ2-2; TRBD2 aligns across 8 bases. The CDR3 sequence is 17 residues long. Germline values: CDR1 SGHRS, CDR2 YFSETQ. V lost 4 bases to trimming and J lost 3 bases; unmatched junction nucleotides: 11. DNA of the CDR3: TGCGCCAGCAGCCCTTCCAGGAGCGGGAGACACACCGGGGAGCTGTTTTTT. It encodes CASSPSRSGRHTGELFF.

The chain employs TRBV11-2 and TRBJ2-2; weak D call: TRBD1 (5 bases). Germline loops: CDR1 SGHAT, CDR2 FQNNGV. Trimming removed 5 bases from V and 3 bases from J, with 16 bases in between. The CDR3 has 16 amino acids. The CDR3 DNA follows: TGTGCCAGCAGCCCCCCGGGCAGGGCCCACACCGGGGAGCTGTTTTTT. It encodes CASSPPGRAHTGELFF.

For the CDR3, the DNA is TGTGCCAGCGGCTACAGGTCCGGGGAGCTGTTTTTT. Translation gives CASGYRSGELFF. This chain connects TRBV7-3 to TRBJ2-2; D may be TRBD1 (5 bases). This CDR3 is 12 amino acids long. Germline loops: CDR1 SGHTA, CDR2 FQGTGA. Trimming removed 8 bases from V and 6 bases from J, with 10 bases in between. Complete variable domain (other parts from reference TRBV7-3 and TRBJ2-2): GAGVSQTPSNKVTEKGKYVELRCDPISGHTALYWYRQSLGQGPEFLIYFQGTGAADDSGLPNDRFFAVRPEGSVSTLKIQRTERGDSAVYLCASGYRSGELFFGEGSRLTVL.

V and J are TRBV13 and TRBJ2-7; tentatively, D is TRBD1 (6 bases). The CDR3 is 16 residues long. CDR1 PRHDT and CDR2 FYEKMQ come from the germline V gene (reference sequence). V dropped 3 bases and J dropped 2 bases, with 17 bases sitting between them. In nucleotides, the CDR3 is TGTGCCAGCAGCTTCGCCTGGGACAAGGGAACCTACGAGCAGTACTTC. Protein product: CASSFAWDKGTYEQYF.

The chain carries TRBV4-3 and TRBJ2-3; TRBD2 matches at 7 bases. The CDR3 contains 16 residues. Looked up from germline, CDR1 is LGHNA and CDR2 is YSLEER. With V trimmed by 0 bases and J by 2 bases, 5 bases remained unmatched. The CDR3 bases are TGCGCCAGCAGCCAAGATCCAGCGGGGCACACAGATACGCAGTATTTT. Protein: CASSQDPAGHTDTQYF.

The chain is built from TRBV29-1 and TRBJ1-2; no reliable D call. From germline, CDR1 is SQVTM and CDR2 ANQGSEA. This CDR3 comprises 13 residues. The ends were cut back, 7 bases at V and 4 bases at J, with 16 bases in the middle. The CDR3 bases are TGCAGCGCCGCCCGGCCCTCGCCCTATGGCTACACCTTC. It translates to CSAARPSPYGYTF.

The V gene is TRBV6-1, the J gene TRBJ1-3; unclear D gene. In germline, CDR1 is MNHNS, CDR2 SASEGT. V dropped 5 bases and J dropped 3 bases, with 11 bases sitting between them. This CDR3 is 14 amino acids long. CDR3 DNA: TGTGCCAGCAGTCCCGAGGTCTTTGGAAACACCATATATTTT. It translates to CASSPEVFGNTIYF.

This clonotype was seen at least ten times. The rearrangement joins TRBV5-1 to TRBJ2-7, with 9 positions matching TRBD1. Germline loops: CDR1 SGHRS, CDR2 YFSETQ. CDR3 size: 16 residues. Trimming cost V 4 bases and J 5 bases; bases outside gene matches: 13. The CDR3: CASSLGTPDRGHEQYF. CDR3 DNA sequence: TGCGCCAGCAGCCTCGGGACGCCGGACAGGGGTCACGAGCAGTACTTC. The whole variable domain, filled in from reference TRBV5-1 and TRBJ2-7, reads KAGVTQTPRYLIKTRGQQVTLSCSPISGHRSVSWYQQTPGQGLQFLFEYFSETQRNKGNFPGRFSGRQFSNSRSEMNVSTLELGDSALYLCASSLGTPDRGHEQYFGPGTRLTVT.

This clonotype was detected a few times. The chain uses TRBV24-1 and TRBJ2-1, with 12 nucleotides matching TRBD1. V was clipped by 3 bases and J by 6 bases; unmatched bases: 8. The CDR3 has 17 residues. The germline V gene encodes CDR1 KGHDR and CDR2 SFDVKD. In DNA, the CDR3 is TGTGCCACCAGTGATGCGGGACAGGGGGCGGGTGGCAATGAGCAGTTCTTC. Protein sequence: CATSDAGQGAGGNEQFF.